The 6 T cell receptor gamma chains reported below all come from one sample, sequenced in a study of Vδ1+ human thymocytes. Study results and caveats: In the thymus, TRG and TRD repertoires looked highly polyclonal with Gaussian CDR3 lengths.

RNA was extracted from the cells and then reverse transcribed. Multiplex PCR used pooled V-gene forward primers and a constant-region reverse primer to amplify CDR3s. TCRdb fed the multiplex PCR reads to CATT. This sample has roughly 24,000 gamma-chain clones; around 15% occur once, and the top ten carry about 1.9%. For these TCRs, the target antigens are not known. Source material: Vdelta1+ gamma-delta thymocytes from the thymus. Subset specified: FACS-sorted CD3+ TCRalphabeta- TCRVdelta1+ TCRVdelta2- thymocytes. These receptors were taken from a child less than two years old who had congenital heart surgery.

The J gene is TRGJ1 or TRGJ2, the V gene TRGV8. V shed 8 bases, J shed 1 base, and the junction held 11 bases outside the gene matches. From germline, CDR1 is VENAVY and CDR2 YDSYNSRV. The CDR3 loop spans 14 amino acids. Written as DNA, the CDR3 is TGTGCCACCTCCGGGGAACACAATTATTATAAGAAACTCTTT. Its translation is CATSGEHNYYKKLF.

This clone has only a few counts. The J gene is TRGJ1 or TRGJ2, the V gene TRGV4. Germline-derived CDR1 and CDR2 are EGSTGY and YDSYTSSV. The CDR3 extends over 11 amino acids. Trimming cost V 8 bases and J 2 bases; bases outside gene matches: 3. This CDR3 is CATYHYYKKLF. In nucleotides, the CDR3 is TGTGCCACCTACCATTATTATAAGAAACTCTTT.

There are a few counts of this clone. The rearrangement joins TRGV8 to TRGJ1 or TRGJ2. Germline CDR1 reads VENAVY; CDR2 reads YDSYNSRV. V lost 6 bases, J lost 5 bases, and 4 bases stayed unmatched. This CDR3 region has 11 residues. CDR3 DNA sequence: TGTGCCACCTGGACCAATTATAAGAAACTCTTT. Protein sequence: CATWTNYKKLF.

This clone was recorded a few times. The V call is TRGV4, the J call TRGJ1 or TRGJ2. J lost 3 bases, V lost 6 bases, and 8 bases had no gene match. In germline, CDR1 is EGSTGY, CDR2 YDSYTSSV. The CDR3 is 13 amino acids. The CDR3 DNA sequence: TGTGCCACCTGGTCGAGTCCTTATTATAAGAAACTCTTT. Translated, it gives CATWSSPYYKKLF.

With regard to this clone: Other nucleotide sequences in the sample specify the same CDR3. The chain has TRGV9 and TRGJP2. Germline-derived CDR1 and CDR2 are GITISATS and ISYDGTV (reference sequence). V lost 1 base, J lost 4 bases, and 9 bases stayed unmatched. The length of the CDR3 is 16 residues. This CDR3 reads CALWEVKAPSDWIKTF. CDR3 coding DNA: TGTGCCTTGTGGGAGGTCAAAGCCCCTAGTGATTGGATCAAGACGTTT.

This clone has more than one count but fewer than ten. One end of the junction is discordant with germline, which a read error may explain. This sample includes further DNA sequences coding for the same CDR3. The V and J genes are TRGV4 and TRGJ1 or TRGJ2. This CDR3 spans 12 amino acids. Germline V gene sequence: CDR1 EGSTGY, CDR2 YDSYTSSV. DNA for the CDR3: TGTGCCACCTGGAATGGGCTGGATAAGAAACTCTTT. This sequence encodes CATWNGLDKKLF.